The following is a TCR beta chain sequence with its context. Its binding antigen is unknown. At one end the junction does not follow the germline gene, possibly because of a read error. This sample was included in a study of Graves' ophthalmopathy and Graves' hyperthyroidism (dated by TCRdb to 2017 to 2018). For context, the study as a whole: Peripheral blood samples were taken at the time of initial diagnosis, before any treatment was given. The study used TCR beta repertoire signatures to distinguish Graves' ophthalmopathy from Graves' hyperthyroidism and to predict progression to ophthalmopathy. In total, 135 blood samples were TCR-sequenced: around 42 ophthalmopathy, some 75 hyperthyroidism and some 17 hyperthyroidism-to-ophthalmopathy patients. To explore V-J signatures that distinguish ophthalmopathy from hyperthyroidism, a discovery set of about a hundred patients was enrolled, made up of roughly 41 with ophthalmopathy and some 60 with stable hyperthyroidism. For independent validation, a separate cohort was made up of about 18 hyperthyroidism patients plus 17 patients who later progressed from hyperthyroidism to ophthalmopathy. In over 5 hyperthyroidism patients, the T-cell repertoire of thyroid tissue was compared with the T-cell repertoire of blood. Following sample collection, hyperthyroidism patients were given methimazole at a starting dose of 30 mg daily, and ophthalmopathy patients were given high-dose intravenous methylprednisolone. Results the study describes overall, beyond this receptor: Most expanded thyroid clonotypes with frequency above 0.001 were also detected in blood, suggesting blood repertoires may reflect the thyroid immune response. In cross-validation, the 13-signature model distinguished ophthalmopathy from stable hyperthyroidism with 87.88% sensitivity and 81% to 82% specificity, while in the test set the corresponding values were roughly 80% and 75%. In validation, the model predicted ophthalmopathy progression with about 70% sensitivity and 72.22% specificity; more than ten predicted patients were CT-confirmed with GO in a median of around 6.5 months. No statistical method was used to predetermine the sample size, and group allocation was not hidden from the investigators.

The CDR3 goes from the cysteine to the phenylalanine over 15 residues. The CDR3 DNA has 45 bases and is translated from base 1. Sequences SEHNR (CDR1) and FQNEAQ (CDR2) are obtained from the germline V gene (reference sequence). Ophthalmopathy patients were characterized by moderately to severely active disease, a Clinical Activity Score of at least 3, a NOSPECS grade of at least 4, and a disease duration under 3 months. Patients with other autoimmune diseases, uncontrolled infections, pregnancy or lactation were excluded from the study. Diagnosis relied on clinical symptoms, serum thyroxine, TRAb, thyroid ultrasound and orbital computed tomography. Using Ficoll-Paque density gradient centrifugation, PBMCs were isolated from 8.5 to 10 ml of fresh peripheral blood. Total RNA was extracted with Trizol reagent and quality-checked on an Agilent 2100 Bioanalyzer. For repertoire sequencing, TCR beta CDR3 regions were amplified from RNA transcripts. HTBI primers and the Qiagen OneStep RT-PCR kit were used in a first-round RT-PCR, which was followed by a second-round multiplex PCR, size selection and purification. The libraries underwent paired-end sequencing with 100 bp reads on an Illumina HiSeq2000. From the authors' description of their analysis: Reads were processed with SOAPnuke, discarding reads with adapters, uncalled bases, mean Phred below 15, or no exact constant-primer or identifier match. COPE v1.2.5 was used to merge high-quality paired reads. Clonotypes were defined as unique nucleotide sequences and were aligned to IMGT TRB V, D and J references using MiTCR v1.1. The analysis was limited to V-J combinations with a frequency above 0.0001, which together covered approximately 99% of repertoires. For each V-J combination, a TCR clonal expansion and chaos score was defined as the ratio of F50 clonal expansion to chaos observed in the TCRdist matrix. Welch's t-statistics and random forest were used to reduce the features to 10 to 15 V-J combinations, which were then used as input to a naive Bayes classifier. The similarity between thyroid and blood repertoires was quantified using the Morisita-Horn index. The public reads were reprocessed in TCRdb via fastp at Q25 and MiXCR, keeping in-frame beta chains. Under each unique CDR3 protein, matching rows form one entry showing the most common genes and DNA. These V and J calls originate from TCRdb's pipeline instead of the authors' own analysis. This sample comprises more than 45,000 distinct CDR3 sequences, around half of them detected only once. In total, the top ten clones hold under 30% of the sample.

Sequenced sample: peripheral blood. The chain joins TRBV7-9 to TRBJ2-7; the D gene identity is not certain. This TCR came from an adult man with Graves' ophthalmopathy. CDR3 reads: CASSELVGIGDEQYF. The DNA sequence is given as TGTGCCAGCAGCGAGCTAGTGGGGATTGGCGACGAACAGTACTTC.